The entry that follows covers one TCR beta chain sequence. The antigen is unknown. TCRdb's copy holds only in-frame clones and misses some; the assay was immunoSEQ multiplex PCR. In the table there are tens of thousands of clones, around 85% of which are singletons. Time point noted: new active TB diagnosis, blood taken before or within 7 days of starting treatment. CDR1 SNHLY and CDR2 FYNNEI come from the germline V gene. Trimming shortened V by 5 bases and J by 1 base, and 8 bases separated the two germline ends. This CDR3 has 13 residues. The data belong to a study of T cells in tuberculosis. Study background: PBMC were archived before or within 7 days of starting treatment.

Overall study findings and caveats: GMM-specific TCRs were nearer to active tuberculosis alpha repertoires, suggesting expansion. Selection depended on which cryopreserved specimens were available.

The sequencing used PBMCs, collected at tuberculosis diagnosis. The receptor was isolated from an adult with tuberculosis. This chain uses TRBV2 with TRBJ1-1; possible D gene TRBD1, 6 bases. The CDR3 DNA sequence: TGTGCCAGCAGTACGACAGGGAACACTGAAGCTTTCTTT. This gives the protein CASSTTGNTEAFF.